The rows below give T cell receptor beta chains drawn from one sample of a study of cytomegalovirus exposure and HLA in healthy donors. Using immunoSEQ multiplex PCR, the repertoire was profiled, and TCRdb retains in-frame clones only, with some absent. The table has about 170,000 clones, roughly 73% seen once. The sample taken for sequencing was PBMCs. The receptors here all came from a female donor in good health and CMV-seronegative. The CDR3 runs from the conserved cysteine through the conserved F or W. A D gene is named only where the DNA matches it firmly. For some rows the clone size is stated as once, few or many, or as a class when expanded; others skip it.

d_call,v_call,j_call,clone_size,cdr3_nt,cdr3_aa
TRBD1,TRBV28,TRBJ2-6,.,TGTGCTTCCGGGACAGGGTCTGGGGCCAACGTCCTGACTTTC,CASGTGSGANVLTF
TRBD2,TRBV9,TRBJ2-2,.,TGTGCCAGCAGTGAGGGGGGACTAGGTAACACCGGGGAGCTGTTTTTT,CASSEGGLGNTGELFF
TRBD2,TRBV7-2,TRBJ2-1,once,TGTGCCAGCAGCGCAAAATATGGACTAGCGGGGGGAGTGGAGCAGTTCTTC,CASSAKYGLAGGVEQFF
TRBD1,TRBV7-3,TRBJ1-3,.,TGTGCCAGCAGCTTAATGGGGACAGACGGAAACACCATATATTTT,CASSLMGTDGNTIYF
TRBD2,TRBV18,TRBJ2-3,few,TGTGCCAGCTCACCCCCGGGGGGGGGAACAGATACGCAGTATTTT,CASSPPGGGTDTQYF
.,TRBV7-2,TRBJ1-2,once,TGTGCCAGCAGCTTACCTTTAACGGGGGGCTACACCTTC,CASSLPLTGGYTF
TRBD1,TRBV11-2,TRBJ2-3,.,TGTGCCAGCCGCAGGGGGCCTAGCACAGATACGCAGTATTTT,CASRRGPSTDTQYF
TRBD1,TRBV6-6,TRBJ1-5,.,TGTGCCAGCAGTCCGGGACAGGTTAACAATCAGCCCCAGCATTTT,CASSPGQVNNQPQHF
.,TRBV11-3,TRBJ1-1,.,TGTGCCAGCAGCTTAGATAGCAGGGGGAACACTGAAGCTTTCTTT,CASSLDSRGNTEAFF
.,TRBV4-3,TRBJ1-2,.,TGCGCCAGCAGCCAAGGGGCGGGGGTAGCTAACTATGGCTACACCTTC,CASSQGAGVANYGYTF
TRBD1,TRBV27,TRBJ2-1,few,TGTGCCAGCAGTTTGCGACCCCCGGACAGGGGACACAATGAGCAGTTCTTC,CASSLRPPDRGHNEQFF
TRBD2,TRBV28,TRBJ2-7,once,TGTGCCAGCAGCCCAACCAGACTAGCGGGAGTAAACGAGCAGTACTTC,CASSPTRLAGVNEQYF
.,TRBV7-2,TRBJ1-6,.,TGTGCCAGCAGCTTCGACAGAGAGTTTAATTCACCCCTCCACTTT,CASSFDREFNSPLHF
TRBD1,TRBV5-1,TRBJ1-1,.,TGCGCCAGCAGCAAAGACAGGGTTGGTACTGAAGCTTTCTTT,CASSKDRVGTEAFF
.,TRBV7-3,TRBJ1-4,.,TGTGCCAGCAGCTTAGGTCCGGGAAGTTTTGAAAAACTGTTTTTT,CASSLGPGSFEKLFF
TRBD1,TRBV7-9,TRBJ1-2,.,TGTGCCAGCAGCCCGGACAGGCTAGATGGCTACACCTTC,CASSPDRLDGYTF
.,TRBV7-3,TRBJ2-6,.,TGTGCCAGCAGCTTAACGGGGCCTGTGAGACAAAGCTCTGGGGCCAACGTCCTGACTTTC,CASSLTGPVRQSSGANVLTF